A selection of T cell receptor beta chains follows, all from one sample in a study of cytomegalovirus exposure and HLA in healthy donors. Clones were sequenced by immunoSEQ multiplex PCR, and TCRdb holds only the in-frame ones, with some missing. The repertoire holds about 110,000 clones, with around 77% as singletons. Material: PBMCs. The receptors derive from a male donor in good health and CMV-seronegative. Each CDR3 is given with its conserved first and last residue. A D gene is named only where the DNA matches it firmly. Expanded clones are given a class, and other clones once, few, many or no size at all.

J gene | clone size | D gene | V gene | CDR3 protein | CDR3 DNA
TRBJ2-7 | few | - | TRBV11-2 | CASSLEGGRASFYEQYF | TGTGCCAGCAGCTTAGAAGGCGGCCGAGCGTCGTTCTACGAGCAGTACTTC
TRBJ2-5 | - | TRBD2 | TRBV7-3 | CASSLTGTSGKEETQYF | TGTGCCAGCAGCTTAACGGGGACTAGCGGGAAGGAGGAGACCCAGTACTTC
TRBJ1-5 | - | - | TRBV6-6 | CASTDRPDQPQHF | TGTGCCAGCACCGACAGACCCGATCAGCCCCAGCATTTT
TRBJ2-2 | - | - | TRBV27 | CASSSYRDTGELFF | TGTGCCAGCAGTAGCTACAGGGATACCGGGGAGCTGTTTTTT
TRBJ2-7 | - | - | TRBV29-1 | CSVGGPGRGLNEQYF | TGCAGCGTTGGTGGCCCCGGCAGGGGTCTCAACGAGCAGTACTTC
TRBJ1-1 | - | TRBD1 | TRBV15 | CASRGLSTEAFF | TGTGCCAGCAGGGGGCTTAGCACTGAAGCTTTCTTT
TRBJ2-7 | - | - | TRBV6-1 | CASRQGSYEQYF | TGTGCCAGCAGGCAGGGGTCCTACGAGCAGTACTTC
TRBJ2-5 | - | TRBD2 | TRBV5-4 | CASSSPASGRETQYF | TGTGCCAGCAGCTCGCCGGCTAGCGGGAGAGAGACCCAGTACTTC
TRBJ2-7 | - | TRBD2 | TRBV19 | CASRATAGVREQYF | TGTGCCAGTAGGGCGACAGCGGGAGTTCGGGAGCAGTACTTC
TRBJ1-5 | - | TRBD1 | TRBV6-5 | CASSRTGGNQPQHF | TGTGCCAGCAGTCGGACAGGGGGCAATCAGCCCCAGCATTTT
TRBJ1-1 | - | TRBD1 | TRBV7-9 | CASSFGQGAAFF | TGTGCCAGCAGCTTCGGCCAGGGGGCAGCTTTCTTT
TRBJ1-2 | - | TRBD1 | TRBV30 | CAWSKGTAHFYGYTF | TGTGCCTGGAGTAAAGGGACAGCTCACTTCTATGGCTACACCTTC
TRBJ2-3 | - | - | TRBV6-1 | CASSEAGGGIDTQYF | TGTGCCAGCAGTGAAGCGGGAGGTGGGATAGATACGCAGTATTTT
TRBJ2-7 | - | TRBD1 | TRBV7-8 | CASSQNRDRFSYEQYF | TGTGCCAGCAGTCAAAACCGGGACAGGTTCTCCTACGAGCAGTACTTC
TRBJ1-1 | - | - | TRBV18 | CASAKGQANTEAFF | TGTGCCAGCGCCAAGGGACAAGCGAACACTGAAGCTTTCTTT
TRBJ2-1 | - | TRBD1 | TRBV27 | CASSLYIRTRGHEQFF | TGTGCCAGCAGTTTATATATTCGGACCAGGGGGCATGAGCAGTTCTTC
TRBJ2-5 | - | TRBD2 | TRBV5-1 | CASSYATTSGRPVTQYF | TGCGCCAGCAGCTACGCTACGACTAGCGGGAGGCCGGTGACCCAGTACTTC
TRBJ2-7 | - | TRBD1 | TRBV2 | CASSETGGRYEQYF | TGTGCCAGCAGTGAAACAGGGGGCAGGTACGAGCAGTACTTC
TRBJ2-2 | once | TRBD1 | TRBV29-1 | CSVEGTGPRTGELFF | TGCAGCGTTGAGGGGACAGGCCCTCGGACCGGGGAGCTGTTTTTT
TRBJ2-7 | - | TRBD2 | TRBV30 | CAWRLAASSYEQYF | TGTGCCTGGAGACTAGCGGCTAGCTCCTACGAGCAGTACTTC
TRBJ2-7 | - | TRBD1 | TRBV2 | CASTGQGSIYEQYF | TGTGCCAGCACCGGACAGGGAAGTATATACGAGCAGTACTTC
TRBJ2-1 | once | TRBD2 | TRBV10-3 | CAISPSGGYNEQFF | TGTGCCATCAGCCCTAGCGGGGGCTACAATGAGCAGTTCTTC
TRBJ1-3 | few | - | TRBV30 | CAWSGPGTGNTIYF | TGTGCCTGGAGTGGCCCCGGGACTGGGAACACCATATATTTT
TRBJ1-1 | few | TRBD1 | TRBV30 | CAWWSRWDRDTEAFF | TGTGCCTGGTGGAGTCGTTGGGACAGGGACACTGAAGCTTTCTTT
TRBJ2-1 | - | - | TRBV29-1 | CSVEGTGAYNEQFF | TGCAGCGTTGAAGGGACTGGAGCCTACAATGAGCAGTTCTTC
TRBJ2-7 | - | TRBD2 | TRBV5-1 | CASSSTSGSYEQYF | TGCGCCAGCAGCTCGACTAGCGGGAGTTACGAGCAGTACTTC
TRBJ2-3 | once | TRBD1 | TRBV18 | CASSSGTADTQYF | TGTGCCAGCTCCTCCGGGACAGCAGATACGCAGTATTTT
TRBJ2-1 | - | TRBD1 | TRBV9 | CASSPRTGNTPYNEQFF | TGTGCCAGCAGCCCCCGGACAGGGAATACCCCCTACAATGAGCAGTTCTTC
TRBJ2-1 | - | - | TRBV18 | CASSPLAPSSYNEQFF | TGTGCCAGCTCACCTCTAGCGCCCAGCTCCTACAATGAGCAGTTCTTC
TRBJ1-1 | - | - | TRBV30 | CAWTDSRTEAFF | TGTGCCTGGACGGACAGTAGGACTGAAGCTTTCTTT
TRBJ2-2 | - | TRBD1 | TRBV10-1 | CASSVTGGVGGEAGELFF | TGCGCCAGCAGTGTAACCGGAGGAGTAGGGGGCGAGGCCGGGGAGCTGTTTTTT
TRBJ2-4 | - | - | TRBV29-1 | CSVEAGRGNIQYF | TGCAGCGTTGAAGCAGGCCGGGGAAACATTCAGTACTTC
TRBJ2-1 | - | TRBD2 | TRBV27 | CASIGGGKQFF | TGTGCCAGCATCGGGGGAGGGAAGCAGTTCTTC
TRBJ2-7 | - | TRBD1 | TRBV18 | CASSPDRGPYEQYF | TGTGCCAGCTCACCGGACAGGGGGCCCTACGAGCAGTACTTC
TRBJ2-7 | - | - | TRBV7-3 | CASSPRAGRSSYEQYF | TGTGCCAGCAGCCCCCGGGCGGGAAGGAGCTCCTACGAGCAGTACTTC
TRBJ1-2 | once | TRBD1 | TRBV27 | CASSFRDRDGGYTF | TGTGCCAGCAGTTTCCGGGACAGGGATGGAGGCTACACCTTC
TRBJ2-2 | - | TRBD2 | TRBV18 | CASSPGGTSGNTGELFF | TGTGCCAGCTCACCCGGGGGGACTAGCGGCAACACCGGGGAGCTGTTTTTT
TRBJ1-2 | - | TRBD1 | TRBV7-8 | CASSLGGTDYGYTF | TGTGCCAGCAGCTTAGGTGGGACAGACTATGGCTACACCTTC
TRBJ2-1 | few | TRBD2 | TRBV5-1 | CASSSRLAGTSYNEQFF | TGCGCCAGCAGCTCGCGACTAGCGGGAACCTCCTACAATGAGCAGTTCTTC
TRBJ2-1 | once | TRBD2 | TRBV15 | CATSYVREGNEQFF | TGTGCCACCAGCTACGTGCGGGAGGGGAATGAGCAGTTCTTC
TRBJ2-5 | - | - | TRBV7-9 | CASSFSGNQETQYF | TGTGCCAGCAGCTTTAGCGGAAACCAAGAGACCCAGTACTTC
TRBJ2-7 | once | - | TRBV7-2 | CASSLIAAEQYF | TGTGCCAGCAGCTTAATCGCGGCCGAGCAGTACTTC
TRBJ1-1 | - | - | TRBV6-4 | CASSQRGDTTEAFF | TGTGCCAGCAGCCAACGGGGGGACACCACTGAAGCTTTCTTT
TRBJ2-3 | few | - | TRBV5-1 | CASSLVSDTQYF | TGCGCCAGCAGCTTGGTCTCAGATACGCAGTATTTT
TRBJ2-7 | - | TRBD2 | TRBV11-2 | CASSLYVSGRLYEQYF | TGTGCCAGCAGCTTATATGTAAGCGGGAGATTGTACGAGCAGTACTTC
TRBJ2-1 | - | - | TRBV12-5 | CASGLGTVYNEQFF | TGTGCTAGTGGTTTGGGCACAGTCTACAATGAGCAGTTCTTC
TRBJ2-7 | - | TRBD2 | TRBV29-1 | CSVEGLAGSYEQYF | TGCAGCGTTGAGGGACTAGCGGGAAGCTACGAGCAGTACTTC
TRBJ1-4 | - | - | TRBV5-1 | CASSSGATNEKLFF | TGCGCCAGCAGCTCAGGGGCAACTAATGAAAAACTGTTTTTT
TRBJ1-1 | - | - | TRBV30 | CAALPGTEAFF | TGTGCCGCACTCCCGGGAACCGAAGCTTTCTTT
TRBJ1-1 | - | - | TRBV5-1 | CASQGHTEAFF | TGCGCCAGTCAGGGTCACACTGAAGCTTTCTTT
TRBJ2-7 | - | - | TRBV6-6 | CAIERPSSYEQYF | TGTGCCATAGAGCGACCGAGCTCCTACGAGCAGTACTTC
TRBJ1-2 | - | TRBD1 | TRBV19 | CASSGTATPNYGYTF | TGTGCCAGTAGTGGGACAGCAACACCTAACTATGGCTACACCTTC